Listed here are 8 T cell receptor beta chains from one sample, sequenced in a study of blood T cell repertoires in COVID-19 (dated by TCRdb to about 2020). Libraries were prepared through the immunoSEQ multiplex PCR assay. TCRdb's version of the immuneACCESS table is confined to in-frame rearrangements and falls short of the full clone set. An unresolved V gene accounts for under half of the shortfall where checked; the remainder is of unknown origin. The sample profile shows approximately 66,000 clones; 70% to 90% of them were found once. The ten largest clones add up to just under 8.5% of the sample. The specimen sequenced was peripheral blood. These receptors were obtained from a human donor with active COVID-19. The donor label of this sample is uncertain.

CDR3 region: CASSYSYRGQETQYF. The CDR3 nucleotides read TGTGCCAGCAGTTACTCCTACAGGGGACAAGAGACCCAGTACTTC. The genes are TRBV6-5 and TRBJ2-5; 7 positions match TRBD1. The germline CDR1 and CDR2 sequences are MNHEY and SVGAGI. There are 15 residues in the CDR3. Unmatched junction bases numbered 3, after V lost 0 bases and J lost 2 bases.

The gene calls are TRBV6-5 and TRBJ1-6, with 8 bases identical to TRBD1. Trimming at V came to 7 bases and at J to 7 bases, leaving 3 bases not matched to a gene. There are 13 residues in the CDR3. Germline assignment: CDR1 MNHEY and CDR2 SVGAGI. The CDR3 here is CASTGQVNSPLHF. Written as DNA, the CDR3 is TGTGCCAGCACGGGACAGGTGAATTCACCCCTCCACTTT.

The V call is TRBV4-3, the J call TRBJ2-3; D gene uncertain. Between the trimmed V and J ends, which lost 0 bases and 0 bases, there was a span of 10 bases. Germline CDR1 reads LGHNA; CDR2 reads YSLEER. The CDR3 contains 16 residues. This CDR3 reads CASSQDSVASTDTQYF. In DNA, the CDR3 is TGCGCCAGCAGCCAAGACTCAGTGGCTAGCACAGATACGCAGTATTTT.

The chain's CDR3 is CASSQEAQGIDEQYF. The CDR3 DNA sequence: TGTGCCAGCAGCCAAGAGGCCCAGGGAATCGACGAGCAGTACTTC. This chain links TRBV3-1 (or the pseudogene TRBV3-2) with TRBJ2-7, with D possibly TRBD1 on 5 matching bases. Deletions cut 0 bases from V and 5 bases from J, with 14 bases between. The CDR3 runs to 15 residues. Germline loops: CDR1 LGHDT, CDR2 YNNKEL (reference sequence).

The chain has TRBV19 and TRBJ2-7, with TRBD1 matching over 8 bases. CDR1 LNHDA and CDR2 SQIVND come from the germline V gene (reference sequence). The CDR3 is 12 residues long. After removal of 8 bases from V and 10 bases from J, the junction contained 10 bases not matched to a gene. This CDR3 reads CASGRGPAEQYF. The CDR3 DNA sequence: TGTGCCAGTGGCAGGGGGCCTGCGGAACAGTACTTC.

V gene TRBV11-2 combines with J gene TRBJ1-2, with 8 bases fitting TRBD1. The trim removed 0 bases at V and 4 bases at J, leaving 7 bases unmatched. The CDR3 loop spans 16 amino acids. CDR1 is SGHAT and CDR2 is FQNNGV in the germline V gene. In DNA, the CDR3 is TGTGCCAGCAGCTTAGATTCTTTAGGACAGGGCTATGGCTACACCTTC. This gives the protein CASSLDSLGQGYGYTF.

The gene calls are TRBV5-1 and TRBJ2-7, with D perhaps matching TRBD2 (5 bases). Germline V CDR1 and CDR2: SGHRS, YFSETQ. Trimming took 0 bases from V and 2 from J, leaving 9 bases between them. The length of the CDR3 is 14 residues. The CDR3 nucleotides read TGCGCCAGCAGCTTGGTAGGTAGCGCCTACGAGCAGTACTTC. Protein sequence: CASSLVGSAYEQYF.

This clone was detected a few times. V and J are TRBV6-6 and TRBJ1-5, with D possibly being TRBD1 (6 bases). Trimming removed 2 bases at V and 4 bases at J, with 15 bases between. This CDR3 is 16 amino acids long. CDR1 and CDR2 from the germline V gene are MNHNY and SVGAGI (reference sequence). The CDR3 nucleotides read TGTGCCAGCAGTTACACCCCAGGGGATTTAAATCAGCCCCAGCATTTT. This encodes CASSYTPGDLNQPQHF.